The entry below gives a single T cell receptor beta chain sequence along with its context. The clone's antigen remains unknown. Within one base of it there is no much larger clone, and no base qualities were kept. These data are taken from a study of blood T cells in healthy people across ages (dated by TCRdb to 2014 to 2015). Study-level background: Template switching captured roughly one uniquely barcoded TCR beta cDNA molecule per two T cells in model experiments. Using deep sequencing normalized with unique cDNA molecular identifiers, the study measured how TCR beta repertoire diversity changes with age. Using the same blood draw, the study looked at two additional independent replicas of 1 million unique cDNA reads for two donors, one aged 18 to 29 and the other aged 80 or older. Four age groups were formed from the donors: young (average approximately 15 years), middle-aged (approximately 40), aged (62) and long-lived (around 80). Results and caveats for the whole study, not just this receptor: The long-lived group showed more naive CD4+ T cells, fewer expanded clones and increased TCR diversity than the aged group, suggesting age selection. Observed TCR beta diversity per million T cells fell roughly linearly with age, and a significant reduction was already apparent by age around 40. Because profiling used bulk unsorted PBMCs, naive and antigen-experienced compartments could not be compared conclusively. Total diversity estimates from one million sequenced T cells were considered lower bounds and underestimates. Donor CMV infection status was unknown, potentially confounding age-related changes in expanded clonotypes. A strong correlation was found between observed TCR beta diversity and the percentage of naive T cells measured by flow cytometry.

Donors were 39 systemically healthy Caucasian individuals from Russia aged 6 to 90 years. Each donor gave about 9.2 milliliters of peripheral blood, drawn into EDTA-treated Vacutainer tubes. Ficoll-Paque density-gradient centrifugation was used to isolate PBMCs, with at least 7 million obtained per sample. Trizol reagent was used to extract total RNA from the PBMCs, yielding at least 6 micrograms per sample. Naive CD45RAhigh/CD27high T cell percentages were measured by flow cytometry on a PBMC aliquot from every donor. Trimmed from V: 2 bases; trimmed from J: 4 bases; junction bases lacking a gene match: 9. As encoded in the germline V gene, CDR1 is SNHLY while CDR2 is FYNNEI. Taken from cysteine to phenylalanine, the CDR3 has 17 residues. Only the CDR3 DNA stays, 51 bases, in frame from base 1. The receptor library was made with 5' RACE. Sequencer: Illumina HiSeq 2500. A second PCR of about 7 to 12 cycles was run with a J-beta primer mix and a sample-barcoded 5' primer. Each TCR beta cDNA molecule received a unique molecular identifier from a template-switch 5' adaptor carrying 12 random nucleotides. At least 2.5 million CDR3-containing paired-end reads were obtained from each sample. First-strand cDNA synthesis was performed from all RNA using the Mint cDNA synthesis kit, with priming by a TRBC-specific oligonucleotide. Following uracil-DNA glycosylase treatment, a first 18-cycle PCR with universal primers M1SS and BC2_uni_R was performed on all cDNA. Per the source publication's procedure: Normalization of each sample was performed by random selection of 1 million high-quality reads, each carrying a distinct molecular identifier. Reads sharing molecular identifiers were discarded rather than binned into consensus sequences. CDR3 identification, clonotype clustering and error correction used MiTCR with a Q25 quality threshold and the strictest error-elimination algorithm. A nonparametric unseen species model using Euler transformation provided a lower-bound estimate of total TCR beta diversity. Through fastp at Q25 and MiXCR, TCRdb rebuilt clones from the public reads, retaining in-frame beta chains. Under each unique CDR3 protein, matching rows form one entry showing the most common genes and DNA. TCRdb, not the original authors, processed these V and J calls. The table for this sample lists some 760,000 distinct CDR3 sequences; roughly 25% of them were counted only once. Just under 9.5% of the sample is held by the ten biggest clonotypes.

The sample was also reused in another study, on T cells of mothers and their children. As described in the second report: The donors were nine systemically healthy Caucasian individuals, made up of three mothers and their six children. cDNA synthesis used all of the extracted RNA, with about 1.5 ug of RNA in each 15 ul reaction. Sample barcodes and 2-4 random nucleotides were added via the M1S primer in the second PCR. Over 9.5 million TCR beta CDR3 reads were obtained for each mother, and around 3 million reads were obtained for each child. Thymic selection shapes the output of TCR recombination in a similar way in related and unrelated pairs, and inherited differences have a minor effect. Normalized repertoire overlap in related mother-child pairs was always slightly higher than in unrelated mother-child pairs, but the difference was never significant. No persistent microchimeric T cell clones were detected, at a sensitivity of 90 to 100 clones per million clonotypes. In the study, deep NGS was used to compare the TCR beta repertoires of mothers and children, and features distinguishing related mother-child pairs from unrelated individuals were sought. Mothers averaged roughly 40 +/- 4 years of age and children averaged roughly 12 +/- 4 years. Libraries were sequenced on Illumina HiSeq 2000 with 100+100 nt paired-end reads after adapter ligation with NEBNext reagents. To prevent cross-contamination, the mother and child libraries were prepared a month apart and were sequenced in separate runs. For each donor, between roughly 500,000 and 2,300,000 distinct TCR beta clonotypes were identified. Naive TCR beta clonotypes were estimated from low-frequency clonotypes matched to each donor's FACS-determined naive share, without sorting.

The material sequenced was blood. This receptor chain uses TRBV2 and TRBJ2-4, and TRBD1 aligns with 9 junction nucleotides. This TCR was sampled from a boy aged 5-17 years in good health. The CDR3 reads CASSEWQMTGGKNIQYF. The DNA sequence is TGTGCCAGCAGTGAATGGCAAATGACAGGGGGGAAAAACATTCAGTACTTC.